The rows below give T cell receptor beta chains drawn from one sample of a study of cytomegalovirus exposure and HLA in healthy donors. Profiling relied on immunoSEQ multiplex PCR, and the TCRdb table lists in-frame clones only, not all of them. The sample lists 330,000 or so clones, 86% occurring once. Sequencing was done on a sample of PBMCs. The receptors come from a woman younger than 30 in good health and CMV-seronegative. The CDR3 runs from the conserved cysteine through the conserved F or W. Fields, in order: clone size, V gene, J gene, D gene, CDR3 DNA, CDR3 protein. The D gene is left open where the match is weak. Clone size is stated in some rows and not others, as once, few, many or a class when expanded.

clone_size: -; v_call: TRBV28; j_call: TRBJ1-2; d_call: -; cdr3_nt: TGTGCCAGCAGTCTTGAGGGCTATGGCTACACCTTC; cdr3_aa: CASSLEGYGYTF
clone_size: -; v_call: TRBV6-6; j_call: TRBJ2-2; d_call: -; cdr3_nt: TGTGCCAGCAGTTACCGGACAGTGAACACCGGGGAGCTGTTTTTT; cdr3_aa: CASSYRTVNTGELFF
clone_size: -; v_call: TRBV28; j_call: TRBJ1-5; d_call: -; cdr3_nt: TGTGCCAGCAGTTTCGGTGGAGGTTATAGCAATCAGCCCCAGCATTTT; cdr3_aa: CASSFGGGYSNQPQHF
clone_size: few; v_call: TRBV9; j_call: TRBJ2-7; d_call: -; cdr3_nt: TGTGCCAGCAGCGTAGGCAGGGGCTCCTACGAGCAGTACTTC; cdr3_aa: CASSVGRGSYEQYF
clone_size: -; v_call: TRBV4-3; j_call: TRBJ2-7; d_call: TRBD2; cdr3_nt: TGCGCCAGCAGCCAAGCACTAGCGGGAGTCTACGAGCAGTACTTC; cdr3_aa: CASSQALAGVYEQYF
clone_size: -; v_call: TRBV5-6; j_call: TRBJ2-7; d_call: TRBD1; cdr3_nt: TGTGCCAGCAGCCCTGGACAGGGGAACTACGAGCAGTACTTC; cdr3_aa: CASSPGQGNYEQYF
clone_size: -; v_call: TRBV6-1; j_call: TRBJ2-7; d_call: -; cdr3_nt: TGTGCCAGCAGTGATAACGCGGTCAGCACCTACGAGCAGTACTTC; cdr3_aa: CASSDNAVSTYEQYF
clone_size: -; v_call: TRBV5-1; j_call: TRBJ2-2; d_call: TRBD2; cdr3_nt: TGCGCCAGCAGCGAGGGACTAGCGGGAGCGGGCGGGGAGCTGTTTTTT; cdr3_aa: CASSEGLAGAGGELFF
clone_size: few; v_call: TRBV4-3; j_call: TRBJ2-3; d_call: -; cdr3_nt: TGCGCCAGCAGCCGAGCGGCCTCGGGGACAGATACGCAGTATTTT; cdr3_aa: CASSRAASGTDTQYF
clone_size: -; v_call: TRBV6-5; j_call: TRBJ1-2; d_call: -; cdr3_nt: TGTGCCAGCAGTTACGGTACAGGGACAAACTATGGCTACACCTTC; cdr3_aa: CASSYGTGTNYGYTF
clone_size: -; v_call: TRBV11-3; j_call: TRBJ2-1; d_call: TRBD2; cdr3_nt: TGTGCCAGCAGCTCGACTAGCGGGAGACGGGGGTTTAATGAGCAGTTCTTC; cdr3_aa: CASSSTSGRRGFNEQFF
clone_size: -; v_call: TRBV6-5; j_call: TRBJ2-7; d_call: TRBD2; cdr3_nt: TGTGCCAGCAGTTACCTTGGCGCTAGCGGATACGAGCAGTACTTC; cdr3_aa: CASSYLGASGYEQYF
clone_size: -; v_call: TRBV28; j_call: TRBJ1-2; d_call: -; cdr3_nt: TGTGCCAGCAGTTTGGCCCAGGGGAACTATGGCTACACCTTC; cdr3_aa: CASSLAQGNYGYTF
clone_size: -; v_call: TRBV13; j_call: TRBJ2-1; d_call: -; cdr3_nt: TGTGCCAGCAGCCATGCGCCTACGGACTGGAGCGCATACAATGAGCAGTTCTTC; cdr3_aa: CASSHAPTDWSAYNEQFF
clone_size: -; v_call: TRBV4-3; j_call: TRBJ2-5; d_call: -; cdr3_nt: TGCGCCAGCAGCCCCCGCAGACAAGAGACCCAGTACTTC; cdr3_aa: CASSPRRQETQYF
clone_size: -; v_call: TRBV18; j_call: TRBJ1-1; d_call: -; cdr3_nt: TGTGCCAGCTCATCGCAGGGCGACACTGAAGCTTTCTTT; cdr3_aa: CASSSQGDTEAFF
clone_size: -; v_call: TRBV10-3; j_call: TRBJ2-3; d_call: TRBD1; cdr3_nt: TGTGCCATCAGTACCACAGGGGACAGCACAGATACGCAGTATTTT; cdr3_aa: CAISTTGDSTDTQYF
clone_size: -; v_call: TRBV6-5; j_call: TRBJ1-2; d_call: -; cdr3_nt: TGTGCCGTGGAAAGCTACGACTTCGGCTACACCTTC; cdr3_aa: CAVESYDFGYTF
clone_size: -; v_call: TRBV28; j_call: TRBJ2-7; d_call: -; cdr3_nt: TGTGCCAGCAGTTTTCTTGGACAGTCCTACGAGCAGTACTTC; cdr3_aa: CASSFLGQSYEQYF
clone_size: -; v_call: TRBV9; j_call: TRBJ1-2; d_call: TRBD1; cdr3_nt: TGTGCCAGCAGCGGGCCGGGGAAGAGACAGGGCTCCGACTATGGCTACACCTTC; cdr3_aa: CASSGPGKRQGSDYGYTF
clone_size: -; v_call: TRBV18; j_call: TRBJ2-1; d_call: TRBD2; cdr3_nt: TGTGCCAGCTCACCAACCGGACTAGTGAACAATGAGCAGTTCTTC; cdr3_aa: CASSPTGLVNNEQFF
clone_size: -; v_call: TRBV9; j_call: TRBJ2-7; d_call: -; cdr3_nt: TGTGCCAGCAGCCCCGCCGCGACAGGCTACGAGCAGTACTTC; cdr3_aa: CASSPAATGYEQYF
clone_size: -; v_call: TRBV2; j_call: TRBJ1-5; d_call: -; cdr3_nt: TGTGCCAGCAGTGAAGACTCTAGGGGTAGCAATCAGCCCCAGCATTTT; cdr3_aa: CASSEDSRGSNQPQHF
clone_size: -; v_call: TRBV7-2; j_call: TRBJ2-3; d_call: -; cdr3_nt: TGTGCCAGCAGCCAAAGCCCCGGCCGACTGAGTAGCACAGATACGCAGTATTTT; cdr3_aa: CASSQSPGRLSSTDTQYF
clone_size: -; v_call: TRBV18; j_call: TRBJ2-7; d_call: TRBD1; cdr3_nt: TGTGCCAGCTCACCCGGACAGGGTCTGAACGAGCAGTACTTC; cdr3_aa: CASSPGQGLNEQYF
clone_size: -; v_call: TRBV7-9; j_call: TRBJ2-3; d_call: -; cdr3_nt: TGTGCCAGCCAGCTAAGAGTCGAGCGTACAGATACGCAGTATTTT; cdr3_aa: CASQLRVERTDTQYF
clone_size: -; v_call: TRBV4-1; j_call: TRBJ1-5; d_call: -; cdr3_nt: TGCGCCAGCAGCCAAGGCCAGGGAAGGGGCAATCAGCCCCAGCATTTT; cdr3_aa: CASSQGQGRGNQPQHF
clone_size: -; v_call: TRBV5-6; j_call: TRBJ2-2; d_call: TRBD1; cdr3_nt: TGTGCCAGCAGCTTGTTATGGGCAGGGGGCACCGGGGAGCTGTTTTTT; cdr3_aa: CASSLLWAGGTGELFF
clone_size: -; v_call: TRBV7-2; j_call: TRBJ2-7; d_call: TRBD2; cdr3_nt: TGTGCCAGCACCGAGCCGGGACTAGTCCCCTACGAGCAGTACTTC; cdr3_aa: CASTEPGLVPYEQYF
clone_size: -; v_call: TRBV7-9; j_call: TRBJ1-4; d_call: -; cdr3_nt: TGTGCCAGCAGCTTGAATCAGGGGAGGGAACTGTTTTTT; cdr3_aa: CASSLNQGRELFF
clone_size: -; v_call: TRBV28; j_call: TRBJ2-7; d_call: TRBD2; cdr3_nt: TGTGCCAGCAGTACTACCCGGGACTACTCCTACGAGCAGTACTTC; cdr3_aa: CASSTTRDYSYEQYF
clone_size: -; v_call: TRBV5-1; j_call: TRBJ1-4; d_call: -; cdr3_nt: TGCGCCAGCAGCCCGAGAGAGGGTGAAAAACTGTTTTTT; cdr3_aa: CASSPREGEKLFF
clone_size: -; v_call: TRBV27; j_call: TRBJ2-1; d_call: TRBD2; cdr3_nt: TGTGCCAGCAGTTTCGGAGCGGGAGGGGATGAGCAGTTCTTC; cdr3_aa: CASSFGAGGDEQFF
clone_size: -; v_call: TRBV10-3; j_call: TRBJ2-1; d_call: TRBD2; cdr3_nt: TGTGCCATCAGTGAGACTAGCGGGAGAGTAACCTACAATGAGCAGTTCTTC; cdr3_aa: CAISETSGRVTYNEQFF
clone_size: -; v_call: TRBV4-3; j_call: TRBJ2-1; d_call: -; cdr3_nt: TGCGCCAGCAGCTCCTTTGCCGCGGGAAACAATGAGCAGTTCTTC; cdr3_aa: CASSSFAAGNNEQFF
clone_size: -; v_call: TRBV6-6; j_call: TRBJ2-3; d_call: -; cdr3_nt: TGTGCCAGCAGTTACCAGCTTAGCGGCACAGATACGCAGTATTTT; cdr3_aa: CASSYQLSGTDTQYF
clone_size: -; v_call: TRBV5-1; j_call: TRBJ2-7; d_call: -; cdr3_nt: TGCGCCAGCAGAGCGCCGTTGGCAGGGAACGAGCAGTACTTC; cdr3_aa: CASRAPLAGNEQYF
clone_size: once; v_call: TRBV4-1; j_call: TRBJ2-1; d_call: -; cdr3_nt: TGCGCCAGCGGCCCGACAGGCCATTCCTACAATGAGCAGTTCTTC; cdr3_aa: CASGPTGHSYNEQFF
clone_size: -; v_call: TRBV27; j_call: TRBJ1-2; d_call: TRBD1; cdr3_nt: TGTGCCAGCAGCCGCCTCGACAGGGAAGTTTCGGGTGGCTACACCTTC; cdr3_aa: CASSRLDREVSGGYTF
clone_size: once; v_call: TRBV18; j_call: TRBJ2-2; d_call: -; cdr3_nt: TGTGCCAGCTCACTTCTGCCGGGATCCAGTCCCGGGGAGCTGTTTTTT; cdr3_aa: CASSLLPGSSPGELFF
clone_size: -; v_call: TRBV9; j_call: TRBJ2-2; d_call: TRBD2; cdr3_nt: TGTGCCAGCAGCGAACCACAAGCGGGAGTGGGTACCGGGGAGCTGTTTTTT; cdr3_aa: CASSEPQAGVGTGELFF
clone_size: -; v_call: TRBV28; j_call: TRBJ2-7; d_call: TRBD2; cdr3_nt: TGTGCCAGCAGAGTCGGGACTACGAGCTCCTACGAGCAGTACTTC; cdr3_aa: CASRVGTTSSYEQYF
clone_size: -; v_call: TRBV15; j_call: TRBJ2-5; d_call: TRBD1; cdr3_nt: TGTGCCACCAGCAGAGAGGACAGGGTATGGCAAGAGACCCAGTACTTC; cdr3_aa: CATSREDRVWQETQYF
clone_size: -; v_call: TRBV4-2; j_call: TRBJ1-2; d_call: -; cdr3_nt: TGTGCCAGCAGCCATTCCCGGGCTAACTATGGCTACACCTTC; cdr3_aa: CASSHSRANYGYTF
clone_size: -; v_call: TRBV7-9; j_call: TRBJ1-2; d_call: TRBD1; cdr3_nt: TGTGCCAGCAGCCCGACAGGGGGCGACTATGGCTACACCTTC; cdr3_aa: CASSPTGGDYGYTF
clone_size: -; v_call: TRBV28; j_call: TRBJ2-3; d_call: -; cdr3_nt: TGTGCCAGCAGTTTCTTCGGTAGCGTCACAGATACGCAGTATTTT; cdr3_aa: CASSFFGSVTDTQYF
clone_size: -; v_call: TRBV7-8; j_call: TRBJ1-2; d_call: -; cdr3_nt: TGTGCCAGCAGCCCCGGGGGGATGGGGCAACTTTATGGCTACACCTTC; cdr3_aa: CASSPGGMGQLYGYTF
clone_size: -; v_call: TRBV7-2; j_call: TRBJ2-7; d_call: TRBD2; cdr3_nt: TGTGCCAGCAGCTTAGAACTAGCGGCCTACGAGCAGTACTTC; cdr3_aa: CASSLELAAYEQYF
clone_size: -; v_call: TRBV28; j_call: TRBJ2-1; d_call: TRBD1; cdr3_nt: TGTGCCAGCAACGACCGGGACAGGGGGCTGTTTGAGCAGTTCTTC; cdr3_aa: CASNDRDRGLFEQFF
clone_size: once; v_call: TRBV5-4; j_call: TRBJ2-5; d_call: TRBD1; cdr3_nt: TGTGCCAGCAGCCCGATAATGACAGGGGCAGAGACCCAGTACTTC; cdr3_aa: CASSPIMTGAETQYF
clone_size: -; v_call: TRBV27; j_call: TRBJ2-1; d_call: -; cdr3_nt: TGTGCCAGCAGTGAAGCGAGCTCCTACAATGAGCAGTTCTTC; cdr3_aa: CASSEASSYNEQFF
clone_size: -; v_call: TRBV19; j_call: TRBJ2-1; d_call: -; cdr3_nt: TGTGCCAGTAGCGCGTACAATGAGCAGTTCTTC; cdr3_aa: CASSAYNEQFF
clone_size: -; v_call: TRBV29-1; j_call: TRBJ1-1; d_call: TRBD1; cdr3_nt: TGCAGCGTTGAGGGTAGGGACAGGGCGGGCGCTTTCTTT; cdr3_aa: CSVEGRDRAGAFF
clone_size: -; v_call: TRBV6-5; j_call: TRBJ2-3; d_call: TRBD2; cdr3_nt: TGTGCCACTTTAGCGGGACCTAGCACAGATACGCAGTATTTT; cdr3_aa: CATLAGPSTDTQYF
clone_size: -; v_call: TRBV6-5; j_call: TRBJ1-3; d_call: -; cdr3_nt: TGTGCCAGCAGTTCTCGGGGAAACACCATATATTTT; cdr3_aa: CASSSRGNTIYF